These 24 T cell receptor beta chains came from one sample sequenced in a study of blood T cell repertoires in COVID-19. Profiling relied on immunoSEQ multiplex PCR, and the TCRdb table lists in-frame clones only, not all of them. Among 260,000 or so clones listed, 88% were seen once. Sequencing was performed on PBMCs or T cells enriched from blood (not recorded which). Receptors were obtained from a woman aged 40 to 50 with acute COVID-19.

The chain carries TRBV5-6 and TRBJ2-5; 8 positions match TRBD2. Germline CDR1 and CDR2: SGHDT and YYEEEE. The CDR3 has 17 residues. The ends lost 0 bases at V and 5 bases at J; junction bases unmatched: 12. This CDR3 is CASSLALVLAVGETQYF. The DNA for the CDR3 is TGTGCCAGCAGCTTGGCCCTGGTACTAGCGGTTGGGGAGACCCAGTACTTC.

CDR3 bases: TGTGCCAGCAAGGATAGGGACAGTGAAGCTTTCTTT. The encoded protein is CASKDRDSEAFF. The rearrangement joins TRBV6-5 to TRBJ1-1; TRBD1 matches at 7 bases. J gave up 7 bases and V 7 bases, and 6 bases lay outside the gene matches. Germline V gene sequence: CDR1 MNHEY, CDR2 SVGAGI. There are 12 residues in the CDR3.

V and J are TRBV7-9 and TRBJ2-5; D unresolved. The germline V gene encodes CDR1 SEHNR and CDR2 FQNEAQ (reference sequence). Trimming pared 6 bases from V and 3 bases from J, leaving 2 bases between. The CDR3 covers 10 residues. In DNA, the CDR3 is TGTGCCAGCAGTAAAGAGACCCAGTACTTC. Amino acids: CASSKETQYF. Variable domain in full (rest from reference TRBV7-9 and TRBJ2-5): DTGVSQNPRHKITKRGQNVTFRCDPISEHNRLYWYRQTLGQGPEFLTYFQNEAQLEKSRLLSDRFSAERPKGSFSTLEIQRTEQGDSAMYLCASSKETQYFGPGTRLLVL.

This chain links TRBV30 with TRBJ1-2, with D possibly matching TRBD1 (6 bases). The germline V gene encodes CDR1 GTSNPN and CDR2 SVGIG (reference sequence). This CDR3 spans 15 amino acids. Trimming shortened V by 0 bases and J by 4 bases, and 15 bases separated the two germline ends. Written as DNA, the CDR3 is TGTGCCTGGAGTGTGGGACAAAGCCGATTCTATGGCTACACCTTC. The encoded protein is CAWSVGQSRFYGYTF.

The chain employs TRBV7-8 and TRBJ1-2; perhaps TRBD1 as D (5 bases). CDR3 size: 14 residues. Germline values: CDR1 SGHVS, CDR2 FQNEAQ. Trimming took 0 bases from V and 0 from J, leaving 5 bases between them. CDR3 protein: CASSLATANYGYTF. CDR3 DNA sequence: TGTGCCAGCAGCTTAGCGACAGCTAACTATGGCTACACCTTC. Drawing the rest from reference TRBV7-8 and TRBJ1-2, the complete variable domain is GAGVSQSPRYKVAKRGQDVALRCDPISGHVSLFWYQQALGQGPEFLTYFQNEAQLDKSGLPSDRFFAERPEGSVSTLKIQRTQQEDSAVYLCASSLATANYGYTFGSGTRLTVV.

The DNA of the CDR3 is TGTGCCAGCAGCTTGGTAGGGGGCTTAGGCGAGCAGTACGTC. Its translation is CASSLVGGLGEQYV. The V gene is TRBV5-5, the J gene TRBJ2-7, with 7 bases aligning to TRBD1. Germline V gene data show CDR1 as SGHKS and CDR2 as YYEKEE (reference sequence). V trimming: 0 bases; J trimming: 6 bases; junction bases outside the gene matches: 6. The CDR3 has 14 residues.

This sequence joins TRBV9 and TRBJ1-3; no firm D call. In germline, CDR1 is SGDLS, CDR2 YYNGEE. V shed 3 bases and J shed 5 bases, with 6 bases lying between them. The CDR3 contains 12 residues. CDR3 protein: CASSARRNTIYF. As DNA, the CDR3 is TGTGCCAGCAGCGCGAGAAGAAACACCATATATTTT.

V gene TRBV28 combines with J gene TRBJ1-1; 7 positions agree with TRBD1. Germline-derived CDR1 and CDR2 are MDHEN and SYDVKM. V dropped 4 bases and J dropped 7; count of bases not matched to a gene: 6. The CDR3 is 13 amino acids. CDR3 sequence (DNA): TGTGCCAGCAGTTCAGGGACAGAGGTTGAAGCTTTCTTT. Translating gives CASSSGTEVEAFF.

J is TRBJ1-4 and V is TRBV4-3; D not resolved. Looked up from germline, CDR1 is LGHNA and CDR2 is YSLEER. The CDR3 is 13 amino acids. V was shortened by 0 bases and J by 8 bases, with 7 bases between the two germline ends. CDR3 DNA: TGCGCCAGCAGCCAAGATTTAGCGGAAAAACTGTTTTTT. Its protein product is CASSQDLAEKLFF.

In this sample, this clone turned up once. The chain employs TRBV5-4 and TRBJ2-2, with 7 bases fitting TRBD2. Germline V gene lookup returns CDR1 SGHNT and CDR2 YYREEE (reference sequence). The V gene end was trimmed by 0 bases and the J gene end by 7 bases; junction bases not matched to a gene: 9. The CDR3 loop spans 16 amino acids. For the CDR3, the DNA is TGTGCCAGCAGCTTGGGCGGACTAGTAAAAAGCGGGGAGCTGTTTTTT. This translates into CASSLGGLVKSGELFF.

This clone has only a few counts. The CDR3 sequence is CASSRNRGRYAEAFF. The CDR3, as DNA: TGTGCCAGCAGCCGAAACAGGGGGCGGTACGCTGAAGCTTTCTTT. The V and J genes are TRBV14 and TRBJ1-1; 9 nucleotides agree with TRBD1. Germline V lookup: CDR1 SGHDN, CDR2 FVKESK. V trimming: 4 bases; J trimming: 6 bases; junction bases outside the gene matches: 9. This CDR3 has 15 amino acids.

A single count supports this clone. The chain is built from TRBV5-1 and TRBJ2-7; D is perhaps TRBD1 (5 bases). Trimming shortened V by 0 bases and J by 2 bases, and 15 bases separated the two germline ends. The CDR3 consists of 16 residues. The V gene's germline CDR1 is SGHRS and CDR2 YFSETQ. The CDR3 nucleotides are TGCGCCAGCAGCTTGGAGGGCAGGGAACTTACCTACGAGCAGTACTTC. Its protein product is CASSLEGRELTYEQYF.

The chain couples TRBV18 to TRBJ2-7; 7 bases are shared with TRBD2. The CDR3 consists of 13 residues. From germline, CDR1 is KGHSH and CDR2 LQKENI. Unmatched junction bases numbered 9, after V lost 6 bases and J lost 7 bases. The CDR3 DNA follows: TGTGCCAGCTCGCAAACGGGGGGTACAGAGCAGTACTTC. Amino acid sequence: CASSQTGGTEQYF.

The V gene is TRBV2, the J gene TRBJ2-6; perhaps TRBD1 as D (7 bases). The CDR3 covers 17 residues. From germline, CDR1 is SNHLY and CDR2 FYNNEI. Trimming stripped 10 bases from V and 0 bases from J, with 19 bases between. Written as DNA, the CDR3 is TGTGCCAAACAAGGCGGGACAGACCTCTCTGGGGCCAACGTCCTGACTTTC. Translation: CAKQGGTDLSGANVLTF.

The J gene is TRBJ2-1, the V gene TRBV7-9; 7 bases agree with TRBD1. After removal of 4 bases from V and 1 base from J, the junction contained 10 bases not matched to a gene. In germline, CDR1 is SEHNR, CDR2 FQNEAQ (reference sequence). CDR3 size: 17 residues. This CDR3 reads CASSSLGTGDSYNEQFF. The CDR3, as DNA: TGTGCCAGCAGCTCCCTTGGTACAGGGGATTCCTACAATGAGCAGTTCTTC.

The rearrangement joins TRBV3-1 (or the pseudogene TRBV3-2) to TRBJ1-4; 9 bases align to TRBD1. V dropped 0 bases and J dropped 6; count of bases not matched to a gene: 5. The length of the CDR3 is 16 residues. Germline assignment: CDR1 LGHDT and CDR2 YNNKEL (reference sequence). In DNA form, the CDR3 reads TGTGCCAGCAGCCAAGATTATGGGACAGGGTATGAAAAACTGTTTTTT. It yields the protein CASSQDYGTGYEKLFF.

CDR3 DNA sequence: TGTGCCAGCAGCAAAGCGGGAGGCACAAACAATGAGCAGTTCTTC. Its protein product is CASSKAGGTNNEQFF. The V call is TRBV28, the J call TRBJ2-1; 9 positions match TRBD2. Germline loops: CDR1 MDHEN, CDR2 SYDVKM. This CDR3 has 15 amino acids. The V gene end was trimmed by 6 bases and the J gene end by 5 bases; junction bases not matched to a gene: 8.

This clone was seen just once. The chain is built from TRBV9 and TRBJ2-2; 9 nucleotides align to TRBD1. This CDR3 is built from 15 residues. The germline V gene has CDR1 SGDLS and CDR2 YYNGEE. After removal of 0 bases from V and 7 bases from J, the junction contained 4 bases not matched to a gene. The CDR3 nucleotides are TGTGCCAGCAGCGTAGGCGGACAGGGGAACGGGGAGCTGTTTTTT. Translating it yields CASSVGGQGNGELFF. Full variable domain (missing parts from reference TRBV9 and TRBJ2-2): DSGVTQTPKHLITATGQRVTLRCSPRSGDLSVYWYQQSLDQGLQFLIQYYNGEERAKGNILERFSAQQFPDLHSELNLSSLELGDSALYFCASSVGGQGNGELFFGEGSRLTVL.

This clone was detected only once. The chain joins TRBV5-6 to TRBJ2-3; 9 bases match TRBD1. The CDR3 runs 15 residues. Germline V gene data show CDR1 as SGHDT and CDR2 as YYEEEE. J was trimmed by 3 bases and V by 1 base; bases with no gene match: 3. CDR3 amino acids: CASSLRDRVTDTQYF. CDR3 nucleotides: TGTGCCAGCAGCTTGAGGGACAGGGTTACAGATACGCAGTATTTT.

This CDR3 is CASSREEGTQYF. CDR3 sequence (DNA): TGTGCCAGCAGTCGGGAGGAAGGAACCCAGTACTTC. V usage is TRBV2 and J usage is TRBJ2-5; 7 bases map to TRBD2. Germline V gene sequence: CDR1 SNHLY, CDR2 FYNNEI. V lost 5 bases, J lost 8 bases, and 5 bases stayed unmatched. The CDR3 is made up of 12 amino acids. Based on the CDR3 plus reference TRBV2 and TRBJ2-5, the full variable domain is EPEVTQTPSHQVTQMGQEVILRCVPISNHLYFYWYRQILGQKVEFLVSFYNNEISEKSEIFDDQFSVERPDGSNFTLKIRSTKLEDSAMYFCASSREEGTQYFGPGTRLLVL.

This sequence joins TRBV20-1 and TRBJ1-1; a possible D gene is TRBD1 (6 bases). The V gene's germline CDR1 is DFQATT and CDR2 SNEGSKA (reference sequence). The CDR3 covers 10 residues. V lost 5 bases to trimming and J lost 8 bases, with 9 bases between them. CDR3 in amino acids: CSAADREAFF. CDR3 coding DNA: TGCAGTGCTGCGGACAGAGAAGCTTTCTTT.

The chain combines TRBV4-1 with TRBJ1-2; possible D gene TRBD1, 5 bases. Trimming took 0 bases from V and 1 from J, leaving 9 bases between them. CDR1 and CDR2 (germline): MGHRA, YSYEKL. The CDR3 covers 15 residues. CDR3 protein: CASSQDGAVNYGYTF. The CDR3 DNA reads TGCGCCAGCAGCCAAGATGGGGCAGTTAACTATGGCTACACCTTC.

The chain couples TRBV4-1 to TRBJ1-4; TRBD1 is a possible D gene (6 bases). Trimming took 4 bases from V and 7 from J, leaving 16 bases between them. Germline V lookup: CDR1 MGHRA, CDR2 YSYEKL. CDR3 length: 15 amino acids. The CDR3 protein is CASSPSPGVVEKLFF. As DNA, the CDR3 is TGCGCCAGCAGCCCGAGCCCAGGGGTCGTTGAAAAACTGTTTTTT.

This chain connects TRBV10-3 to TRBJ2-5, with D tentatively TRBD1 (6 bases). This CDR3 has 15 residues. The germline gives CDR1 ENHRY, CDR2 SYGVKD. Trimming cost V 5 bases and J 0 bases, with 13 bases left between them. The CDR3 region has the DNA TGTGCCATCAGTAAGGGGACACTGTACCAAGAGACCCAGTACTTC. As protein: CAISKGTLYQETQYF.